Each of the 22 T cell receptor beta chains below was sequenced from the same sample in a study of patients and donors after allogeneic stem cell transplantation. MiXCR, applied by TCRdb to the RT-PCR reads, yields one record per CDR3 protein. The sample includes 400,000 to 500,000 distinct CDR3 sequences, roughly 16% of them seen just once. Sequencing was carried out using blood, either unsorted or a sorted T cell fraction (not recorded which). The receptors originated from a human donor who was either an allogeneic HSCT recipient or a stem cell or donor lymphocyte infusion donor (not recorded which). It is not recorded whose cells these are; they may come from a transplant donor.

This clonotype was seen repeatedly, ten times or more. V gene TRBV20-1 combines with J gene TRBJ2-7; 9 nucleotides line up with TRBD1. Germline V gene lookup returns CDR1 DFQATT and CDR2 SNEGSKA (reference sequence). The CDR3 has 13 amino acids. The trim removed 6 bases at V and 6 bases at J, leaving 9 bases unmatched. CDR3 nucleotides: TGCAGTGCAATCCGGGACAGGGTGGTCGAGCAGTACTTC. It specifies CSAIRDRVVEQYF.

The chain recombines TRBV10-3 with TRBJ1-4; D possibly corresponds to TRBD1 (5 bases). Germline CDR1 reads ENHRY; CDR2 reads SYGVKD. This CDR3 has 15 amino acids. The V end lost 10 bases, the J end lost 8 bases, and 23 bases lay between the germline ends. CDR3 sequence: CATNPGEFKGEKLFF. The CDR3 DNA sequence: TGTGCCACCAATCCGGGGGAGTTTAAGGGGGAAAAACTGTTTTTT.

This clonotype has only a few counts. The CDR3 loop reads CASSPEDGEMGAEAFF. In nucleotides, the CDR3 is TGTGCCAGCAGCCCTGAAGATGGGGAAATGGGGGCTGAAGCTTTCTTT. The chain employs TRBV3-1 and TRBJ1-1, with D possibly TRBD1 on 5 matching bases. Germline CDR1 reads LGHDT; CDR2 reads YNNKEL (reference sequence). CDR3 length: 16 amino acids. V was trimmed by 4 bases and J by 6 bases, leaving 21 bases between them. The full variable domain, with the rest looked up from reference TRBV3-1 and TRBJ1-1, is DTAVSQTPKYLVTQMGNDKSIKCEQNLGHDTMYWYKQDSKKFLKIMFSYNNKELIINETVPNRFSPKSPDKAHLNLHINSLELGDSAVYFCASSPEDGEMGAEAFFGQGTRLTVV.

This clonotype was counted between two and nine times. This chain's CDR3 is CASSRLADSYNEQFF. For the CDR3, the DNA is TGTGCCAGCAGCAGACTAGCGGATTCCTACAATGAGCAGTTCTTC. The chain uses TRBV7-3 and TRBJ2-1, with TRBD2 identical over 9 bases. CDR1 is SGHTA and CDR2 is FQGTGA in the germline V gene. This CDR3 region has 15 residues. The trim removed 5 bases at V and 1 base at J, leaving 3 bases unmatched.

V gene TRBV9 combines with J gene TRBJ2-3; TRBD2 agrees at 9 bases. CDR3 length: 17 residues. From germline, CDR1 is SGDLS and CDR2 YYNGEE. The V gene end was trimmed by 4 bases and the J gene end by 7 bases; junction bases not matched to a gene: 16. CDR3 nucleotides: TGTGCCAGCAGCTGGGGTCAAGAGAGAGCGGGAGGTTATACGCAGTATTTT. Translation gives CASSWGQERAGGYTQYF.

V usage is TRBV12-3 or TRBV12-4 and J usage is TRBJ1-6, with D perhaps matching TRBD1 (6 bases). This CDR3 is 16 amino acids long. V was cut by 1 base and J by 3 bases, with 10 bases left in between. The CDR3 nucleotides are TGTGCCAGCAGTTTAGGGACAGCCCTCTATAATTCACCCCTCCACTTT. It specifies CASSLGTALYNSPLHF.

The chain is built from TRBV6-2 or TRBV6-3 and TRBJ2-7, with D unresolved. Germline loops: CDR1 MNHEY, CDR2 SVGEGT. CDR3 size: 14 residues. With 2 bases removed from V and 2 bases from J, the gap between germline ends came to 10 bases. In nucleotides, the CDR3 is TGTGCCAGCAGTTACGTTCTTCAACCCTACGAGCAGTACTTC. Residues: CASSYVLQPYEQYF.

This clonotype was recorded many times. The rearrangement joins TRBV15 to TRBJ2-7; 9 bases fit TRBD2. Germline V lookup: CDR1 LNHNV, CDR2 YYDKDF (reference sequence). With V trimmed by 2 bases and J by 3 bases, 8 bases remained unmatched. The CDR3 runs 16 residues. The chain's CDR3 is CATSRIPSGVGYEQYF. CDR3 nucleotides: TGTGCCACCAGCAGAATCCCTAGCGGGGTCGGCTACGAGCAGTACTTC.

The gene calls are TRBV30 and TRBJ1-2, with D maybe TRBD1 (6 bases). Trimming pared 0 bases from V and 8 bases from J, leaving 19 bases between. Per germline, CDR1 GTSNPN and CDR2 SVGIG (reference sequence). CDR3 length: 15 residues. CDR3 nucleotides: TGTGCCTGGAGTGTATTGGGAGGGGGTCCTGGAGGCTACACCTTC. It specifies CAWSVLGGGPGGYTF.

This rearrangement joins TRBV20-1 to TRBJ1-4, with 7 nucleotides matching TRBD1. Germline V gene data show CDR1 as DFQATT and CDR2 as SNEGSKA (reference sequence). CDR3 length equals 17 residues. V lost 0 bases to trimming and J lost 4 bases; unmatched junction nucleotides: 11. CDR3 sequence: CSARDLYRDSINEKLFF. For the CDR3, the DNA is TGCAGTGCTAGAGATCTTTACCGGGACAGCATTAATGAAAAACTGTTTTTT.

This clonotype was seen ten or more times. This chain connects TRBV3-1 to TRBJ2-7, with 10 bases matching TRBD2. CDR3 length equals 15 residues. The germline gives CDR1 LGHDT, CDR2 YNNKEL (reference sequence). The V gene end was trimmed by 4 bases and the J gene end by 2 bases; junction bases not matched to a gene: 5. The CDR3 DNA sequence: TGTGCCAGCAGCCCTCAGCGGGGGGGCCCCTACGAGCAGTACTTC. This sequence encodes CASSPQRGGPYEQYF.

CDR3 coding DNA: TGTGCCACCAGCAGACGCCTGGGGTCTGGGGCCAACGTCCTGACTTTC. Amino acids: CATSRRLGSGANVLTF. The chain is built from TRBV15 and TRBJ2-6; the D is unclear. Germline values: CDR1 LNHNV, CDR2 YYDKDF (reference sequence). Trimming cost V 2 bases and J 1 base, with 9 bases left between them. This CDR3 region has 16 residues.

This clonotype was counted a few times. The chain carries TRBV5-1 and TRBJ2-1; TRBD2 matches 8 bases. CDR1 is SGHRS, CDR2 YFSETQ, per germline. With 4 bases clipped from V and 3 bases from J, the junction kept 6 bases outside the gene matches. The CDR3 spans 15 residues. The CDR3 protein is CASSNTSGDYNEQFF. CDR3 bases: TGCGCCAGCAGCAATACTAGCGGAGACTACAATGAGCAGTTCTTC.

This chain connects TRBV25-1 to TRBJ2-7; no definite D call. V gave up 3 bases and J gave up 3 bases, with 12 bases separating them. The CDR3 covers 14 residues. Germline CDR1 MGHDK, CDR2 SYGVNS. This CDR3 is CASSEPGRNYEQYF. The CDR3 region has the DNA TGTGCCAGCAGTGAGCCAGGACGGAACTACGAGCAGTACTTC.

This chain connects TRBV5-5 to TRBJ2-5, with D unresolved. CDR1 SGHKS and CDR2 YYEKEE come from the germline V gene (reference sequence). V dropped 0 bases and J dropped 3 bases, with 6 bases sitting between them. The CDR3 has 13 amino acids. The CDR3 reads CASSLATEETQYF. Here the CDR3 DNA reads TGTGCCAGCAGCTTGGCGACTGAAGAGACCCAGTACTTC.

This clonotype has more than one count but fewer than ten. The rearrangement joins TRBV30 to TRBJ2-6; tentatively, D is TRBD2 (5 bases). V lost 5 bases and J 0 bases, leaving 11 bases between the germline ends. The CDR3 is 15 amino acids. Germline CDR1 is GTSNPN and CDR2 is SVGIG (reference sequence). As DNA, the CDR3 is TGTGCCTGGGCGAATGGGAGCTCTGGGGCCAACGTCCTGACTTTC. This translates into CAWANGSSGANVLTF.

This clonotype was observed a few times. The chain is built from TRBV10-3 and TRBJ2-3, with D hard to call. The CDR3 sequence is 12 residues long. Germline loops: CDR1 ENHRY, CDR2 SYGVKD. Trimming left V 8 bases short and J 3 bases short, with 9 bases between. DNA for the CDR3: TGTGCCATCGCATATTCGACAGATACGCAGTATTTT. As protein: CAIAYSTDTQYF.

The chain combines TRBV19 with TRBJ1-5, with D unclear. Looked up from germline, CDR1 is LNHDA and CDR2 is SQIVND (reference sequence). This CDR3 is built from 15 residues. Trimming removed 7 bases at V and 0 bases at J, with 13 bases between. For the CDR3, the DNA is TGTGCCAGTACCACGGACGGTGATAGCAATCAGCCCCAGCATTTT. It translates to CASTTDGDSNQPQHF.

There are a few counts of this clonotype. One end of the junction does not line up with germline, which may come from a read error. The V and J genes are TRBV6-5 and TRBJ2-1; D gene unclear. The length of the CDR3 is 17 residues. Looked up from germline, CDR1 is MNHEY and CDR2 is SVGAGI. CDR3 nucleotides: TGTGCCAGCAGCTACTCGACCCTGGGGAATGCTTACAATGAGCAGTTCTTC. This gives the protein CASSYSTLGNAYNEQFF.

The chain couples TRBV7-9 to TRBJ2-7, with 10 bases that match TRBD1. With V trimmed by 5 bases and J by 3 bases, 10 bases remained unmatched. This CDR3 has 16 residues. Germline values: CDR1 SEHNR, CDR2 FQNEAQ (reference sequence). The CDR3 bases are TGTGCCAGCAGCGGGACCGGGACAGGGGATGGCTACGAGCAGTACTTC. This sequence encodes CASSGTGTGDGYEQYF.

The V gene is TRBV7-9, the J gene TRBJ2-1; TRBD2 matches 12 bases. CDR1 is SEHNR, CDR2 FQNEAQ, per germline (reference sequence). V shed 3 bases, J shed 3 bases, and the junction held 3 bases outside the gene matches. The CDR3 is made up of 16 amino acids. The CDR3 region has the DNA TGTGCCAGCAGCTTGCCTAGCGGGAGGGGCTACAATGAGCAGTTCTTC. Its translation is CASSLPSGRGYNEQFF.

This clonotype has ten or more counts. The chain recombines TRBV5-8 with TRBJ2-7; no clear D gene. The CDR3 has 15 residues. V lost 0 bases, J lost 0 bases, and 10 bases lay in between. Germline values: CDR1 SGHTS, CDR2 YDEGEE. The CDR3 sequence: CASSLGGGISYEQYF. The CDR3 coding sequence is TGTGCCAGCAGCTTGGGAGGTGGGATCTCCTACGAGCAGTACTTC.